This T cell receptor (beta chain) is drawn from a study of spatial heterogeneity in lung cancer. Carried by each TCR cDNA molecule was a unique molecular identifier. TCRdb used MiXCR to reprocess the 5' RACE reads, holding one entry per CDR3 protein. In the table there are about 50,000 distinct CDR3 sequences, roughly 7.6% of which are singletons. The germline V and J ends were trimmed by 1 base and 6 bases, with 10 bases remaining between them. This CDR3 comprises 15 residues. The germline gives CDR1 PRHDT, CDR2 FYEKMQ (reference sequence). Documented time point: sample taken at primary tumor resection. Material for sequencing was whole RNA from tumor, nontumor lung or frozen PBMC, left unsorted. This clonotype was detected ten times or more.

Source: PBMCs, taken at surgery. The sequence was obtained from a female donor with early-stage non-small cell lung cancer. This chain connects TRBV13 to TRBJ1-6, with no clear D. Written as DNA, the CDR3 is TGTGCCAGCAGCTTAGTCAAGGGAACTAATTCACCCCTCCACTTT. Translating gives CASSLVKGTNSPLHF.